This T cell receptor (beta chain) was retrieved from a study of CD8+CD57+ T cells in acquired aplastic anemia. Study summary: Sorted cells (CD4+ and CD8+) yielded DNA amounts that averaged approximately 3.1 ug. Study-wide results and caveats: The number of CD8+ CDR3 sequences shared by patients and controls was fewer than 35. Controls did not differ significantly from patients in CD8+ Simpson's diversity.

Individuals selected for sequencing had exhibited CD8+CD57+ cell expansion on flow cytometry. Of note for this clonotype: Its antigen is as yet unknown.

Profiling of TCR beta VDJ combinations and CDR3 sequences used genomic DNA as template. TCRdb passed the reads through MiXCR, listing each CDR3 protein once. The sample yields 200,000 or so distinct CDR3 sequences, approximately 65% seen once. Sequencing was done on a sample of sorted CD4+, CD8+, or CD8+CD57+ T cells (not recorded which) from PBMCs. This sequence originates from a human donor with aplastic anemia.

The CDR3 spells CSARPGARTDTQYF. DNA for the CDR3: TGCAGTGCTAGACCGGGGGCCCGCACAGATACGCAGTATTTT. The J gene is TRBJ2-3, the V gene TRBV20-1; D might be TRBD1 or TRBD2, each matching 6 bases. Germline CDR1 is DFQATT and CDR2 is SNEGSKA (reference sequence). The CDR3 loop spans 14 amino acids. Trimming took off 2 bases at V and 1 base at J, with 10 bases between the two ends.